The 25 T cell receptor beta chains reported below all come from one sample, sequenced in a study of shared T cell receptors in the human thymus. The assay was immunoSEQ multiplex PCR, and TCRdb's table has in-frame clones only and misses some. The sample carries over 650,000 clones, 80% to 90% recorded once. These data were also reused for a study on human thymus T cells.

Sequencing input: thymocytes. All receptors derive from a boy in the first two years of life with a congenital heart defect.

The chain links TRBV27 to TRBJ2-2, with a weak D call TRBD1 (5 bases). In germline, CDR1 is MNHEY, CDR2 SMNVEV (reference sequence). The CDR3 is made up of 15 amino acids. V lost 5 bases and J lost 6, with 16 bases in between. The CDR3 DNA sequence: TGTGCCAGCAGTCCCAGGGTTGGAAGCCCCGGGGAGCTGTTTTTT. As protein: CASSPRVGSPGELFF.

Details on this clone: A junction boundary mismatches the germline segment, possibly from a read error. This chain connects TRBV9 to TRBJ1-2, with 7 bases identical to TRBD1. Germline values: CDR1 SGDLS, CDR2 YYNGEE. The CDR3 has 14 residues. In DNA, the CDR3 is TGTGCCAGCAGCGCCTGGAACAGGGGAGTCCCATTGACATTC. It codes for CASSAWNRGVPLTF.

The chain recombines TRBV4-1 with TRBJ2-5; D unresolved. V was trimmed by 4 bases and J by 0 bases, leaving 6 bases between them. The length of the CDR3 is 13 residues. CDR1 MGHRA and CDR2 YSYEKL come from the germline V gene. The CDR3 is CASSRYYQETQYF. The CDR3 DNA follows: TGCGCCAGCAGCCGCTACTACCAAGAGACCCAGTACTTC.

This rearrangement joins TRBV28 to TRBJ2-5, with TRBD2 matching 10 bases. With V trimmed by 4 bases and J by 5 bases, 13 bases remained unmatched. This CDR3 spans 17 amino acids. Germline-derived CDR1 and CDR2 are MDHEN and SYDVKM. The DNA for the CDR3 is TGTGCCAGCAGTTCATACCTAGCGGGAGAAGATGTCGAGACCCAGTACTTC. Its translation is CASSSYLAGEDVETQYF.

The gene calls are TRBV25-1 and TRBJ2-5; perhaps TRBD1 as D (6 bases). The CDR3 runs 13 residues. V was shortened by 6 bases and J by 2 bases, with 10 bases between the two germline ends. CDR1 and CDR2 (germline): MGHDK, SYGVNS. CDR3 DNA: TGTGCCAGCAGCGATGGACAGCAAGAGACCCAGTACTTC. This encodes CASSDGQQETQYF.

This chain's CDR3 is CASSTGQPYEQYF. The CDR3, as DNA: TGTGCCAGCAGCACGGGACAACCCTACGAGCAGTACTTC. This chain links TRBV7-2 with TRBJ2-7; D is possibly TRBD1 (6 bases). Germline values: CDR1 SGHTA, CDR2 FQGNSA. This CDR3 comprises 13 residues. V shed 5 bases and J shed 2 bases, with 10 bases lying between them.

The rearrangement joins TRBV6-1 to TRBJ1-1; D not certain. The germline gives CDR1 MNHNS, CDR2 SASEGT. The CDR3 runs 15 residues. Trimming took off 3 bases at V and 3 bases at J, with 14 bases between the two ends. The CDR3 nucleotides read TGTGCCAGCAGTGATCGAGAAGGGAGGGACACTGAAGCTTTCTTT. Translated: CASSDREGRDTEAFF.

The J gene is TRBJ2-3, the V gene TRBV11-2; tentatively, D is TRBD1 (6 bases). CDR1 is SGHAT, CDR2 FQNNGV, per germline. The CDR3 extends over 14 amino acids. V shed 9 bases and J shed 4 bases, with 17 bases lying between them. This chain's CDR3 is CASLDWTVADTQYF. The CDR3, as DNA: TGTGCCAGTCTGGATTGGACAGTTGCAGATACGCAGTATTTT.

The chain joins TRBV4-1 to TRBJ2-7, with D unclear. The CDR3 runs to 16 residues. Per germline, CDR1 MGHRA and CDR2 YSYEKL. V was pared by 1 base and J by 5 bases, with 18 bases between. This chain's CDR3 is CASSQGKAGTSNEQYF. CDR3 DNA sequence: TGCGCCAGCAGCCAAGGGAAGGCAGGAACTTCTAACGAGCAGTACTTC.

The V call is TRBV11-2, the J call TRBJ2-2, with TRBD2 matching 10 bases. The ends lost 2 bases at V and 5 bases at J; junction bases unmatched: 8. Germline V lookup: CDR1 SGHAT, CDR2 FQNNGV. The CDR3 runs to 17 residues. The DNA of the CDR3 is TGTGCCAGCAGCTTACTCAGCGGGAGGGCTGCAACCGGGGAGCTGTTTTTT. This gives the protein CASSLLSGRAATGELFF.

The rearrangement uses TRBV7-9 and TRBJ2-3; D might be TRBD2 (5 bases). The CDR3 extends over 15 amino acids. Trimming cost V 2 bases and J 2 bases, with 11 bases left between them. The germline V gene has CDR1 SEHNR and CDR2 FQNEAQ (reference sequence). The CDR3 reads CASSLSRAVTDTQYF. The DNA for the CDR3 is TGTGCCAGCAGCTTAAGTCGAGCGGTCACAGATACGCAGTATTTT.

The chain has TRBV29-1 and TRBJ2-5, with TRBD2 as a possible D gene (5 bases). This CDR3 contains 15 residues. Germline V CDR1 and CDR2: SQVTM, ANQGSEA. In DNA, the CDR3 is TGCAGTACACAACAAGGACTGCCCTTACAAGAGACCCAGTACTTC. The encoded protein is CSTQQGLPLQETQYF.

V is TRBV14 and J is TRBJ2-1; 13 bases fit TRBD2. CDR3 length equals 17 residues. The germline gives CDR1 SGHDN, CDR2 FVKESK. The junction had 8 bases not matched to a gene; V was cut back by 4 bases and J by 5 bases. Written as DNA, the CDR3 is TGTGCCAGCAGCCCAATTGCCGGGACTAGCGGGGACAATGAGCAGTTCTTC. Translated, it gives CASSPIAGTSGDNEQFF.

This clone has more than one count but fewer than ten. Within the sample, other DNA sequences also encode this same CDR3. V usage is TRBV19 and J usage is TRBJ2-2, with D maybe TRBD2 (7 bases). The V gene's germline CDR1 is LNHDA and CDR2 SQIVND (reference sequence). The V end lost 7 bases, the J end lost 4 bases, and 13 bases lay between the germline ends. This CDR3 is built from 14 residues. The CDR3 DNA sequence: TGTGCCAGTATCGGGGGAGGGGGCACCGGGGAGCTGTTTTTT. Protein sequence: CASIGGGGTGELFF.

The chain links TRBV4-3 to TRBJ2-7; TRBD2 agrees at 7 bases. The germline V gene has CDR1 LGHNA and CDR2 YSLEER. Trimming removed 3 bases from V and 0 bases from J; junction bases left unmatched: 17. This CDR3 contains 19 residues. The CDR3 sequence is CASSQVYPFFAGDSYEQYF. CDR3 nucleotides: TGCGCCAGCAGCCAGGTTTACCCTTTTTTCGCGGGGGACTCCTACGAGCAGTACTTC.

V and J are TRBV6-5 and TRBJ2-7, with D possibly matching TRBD1 (6 bases). The V end lost 6 bases, the J end lost 2 bases, and 14 bases lay between the germline ends. Germline CDR1 MNHEY, CDR2 SVGAGI. The CDR3 runs 14 residues. The CDR3 region is CASSGQTKPYEQYF. CDR3 bases: TGTGCCAGCAGCGGACAGACGAAGCCCTACGAGCAGTACTTC.

This sequence joins TRBV4-3 and TRBJ1-2; no definite D call. Germline V gene sequence: CDR1 LGHNA, CDR2 YSLEER. Trimming shortened V by 0 bases and J by 4 bases, and 12 bases separated the two germline ends. This CDR3 spans 15 amino acids. CDR3 nucleotide sequence: TGCGCCAGCAGCCAAGATGGGCTTGCCCCCTATGGCTACACCTTC. Protein: CASSQDGLAPYGYTF.

V usage is TRBV28 and J usage is TRBJ1-1; D is perhaps TRBD1 (6 bases). The CDR3 is made up of 13 amino acids. In germline, CDR1 is MDHEN, CDR2 SYDVKM. Trimming took off 7 bases at V and 0 bases at J, with 9 bases between the two ends. CDR3 DNA sequence: TGTGCCAGCATTGGGACAATGAACACTGAAGCTTTCTTT. It encodes CASIGTMNTEAFF.

The chain is built from TRBV4-1 and TRBJ2-2, with 8 bases lining up with TRBD2. This CDR3 comprises 20 residues. In germline, CDR1 is MGHRA, CDR2 YSYEKL. The trim removed 1 base at V and 0 bases at J, leaving 13 bases unmatched. The CDR3 protein is CASSQGTGNSGTPNTGELFF. CDR3 sequence (DNA): TGCGCCAGCAGCCAAGGTACGGGAAATAGCGGGACCCCGAACACCGGGGAGCTGTTTTTT.

The V gene is TRBV7-9, the J gene TRBJ1-1, with 7 bases identical to TRBD1. The V gene end was trimmed by 4 bases and the J gene end by 4 bases; junction bases not matched to a gene: 12. The length of the CDR3 is 16 residues. Germline V lookup: CDR1 SEHNR, CDR2 FQNEAQ (reference sequence). The CDR3 coding sequence is TGTGCCAGCAGCTCCGGGACAGCCTCCGGCGTCACTGAAGCTTTCTTT. Translation gives CASSSGTASGVTEAFF.

The CDR3 DNA reads TGCGCCAGCAGCCAAGATGCGGCTTCCTACGAGCAGTACTTC. Translation: CASSQDAASYEQYF. The chain has TRBV4-3 and TRBJ2-7; D is ambiguous. Germline lookup yields CDR1 LGHNA and CDR2 YSLEER. The CDR3 runs 14 residues. V was shortened by 0 bases and J by 1 base, with 7 bases between the two germline ends.

The CDR3 bases are TGTGCCAGCAGCCCCACCCGGATTACCGGGAGGAATAATGAGCAGTTCTTC. Its protein product is CASSPTRITGRNNEQFF. The J gene is TRBJ2-1, the V gene TRBV9, with 7 bases fitting TRBD2. The CDR3 length is 17 residues. Unmatched junction bases numbered 17, after V lost 4 bases and J lost 7 bases. Germline loops: CDR1 SGDLS, CDR2 YYNGEE.

The gene calls are TRBV28 and TRBJ1-5, with 8 bases fitting TRBD1. V trimming: 6 bases; J trimming: 3 bases; junction bases outside the gene matches: 4. Per germline, CDR1 MDHEN and CDR2 SYDVKM. This CDR3 contains 14 residues. CDR3 sequence: CASRRDRYNQPQHF. The CDR3 DNA sequence: TGTGCCAGCAGAAGGGACAGGTACAATCAGCCCCAGCATTTT.

V gene TRBV4-1 combines with J gene TRBJ1-2; 7 nucleotides align to TRBD1. Germline loops: CDR1 MGHRA, CDR2 YSYEKL. Germline trimming cut 3 bases from V and 3 bases from J; bases unmatched to any gene: 7. CDR3 size: 15 residues. CDR3 bases: TGCGCCAGCAGCCACCTACAGGGGATCCACTATGGCTACACCTTC. Translating it yields CASSHLQGIHYGYTF.

J is TRBJ1-1 and V is TRBV29-1, with D unclear. Per germline, CDR1 SQVTM and CDR2 ANQGSEA. The CDR3 is 17 residues long. V was cut by 5 bases and J by 4 bases, with 26 bases left in between. The CDR3 nucleotides are TGCAGCGTTCCCCCTGACCGGGAAGGAGGGTTAGGCACTGAAGCTTTCTTT. Its translation is CSVPPDREGGLGTEAFF. Supplemented by reference TRBV29-1 and TRBJ1-1, the full variable domain reads SAVISQKPSRDICQRGTSLTIQCQVDSQVTMMFWYRQQPGQSLTLIATANQGSEATYESGFVIDKFPISRPNLTFSTLTVSNMSPEDSSIYLCSVPPDREGGLGTEAFFGQGTRLTVV.